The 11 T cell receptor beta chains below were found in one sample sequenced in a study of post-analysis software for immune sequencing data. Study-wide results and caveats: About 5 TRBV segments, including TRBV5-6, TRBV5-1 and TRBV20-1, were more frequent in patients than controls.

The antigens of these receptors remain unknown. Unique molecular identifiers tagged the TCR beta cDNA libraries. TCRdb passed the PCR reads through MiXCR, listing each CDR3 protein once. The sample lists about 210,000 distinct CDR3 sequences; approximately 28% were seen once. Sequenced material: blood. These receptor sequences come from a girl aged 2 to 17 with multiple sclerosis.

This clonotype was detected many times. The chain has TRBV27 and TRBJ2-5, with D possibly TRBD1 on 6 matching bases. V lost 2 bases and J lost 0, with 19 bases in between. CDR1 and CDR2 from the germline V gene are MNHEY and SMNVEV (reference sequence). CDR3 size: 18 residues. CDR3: CASSLRSPRDTNQETQYF. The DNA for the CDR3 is TGTGCCAGCAGTTTAAGGTCCCCCCGGGACACCAACCAAGAGACCCAGTACTTC.

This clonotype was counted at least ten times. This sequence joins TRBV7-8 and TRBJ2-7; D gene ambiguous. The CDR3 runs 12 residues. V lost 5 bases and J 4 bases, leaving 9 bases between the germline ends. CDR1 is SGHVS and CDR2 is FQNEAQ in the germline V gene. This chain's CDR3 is CASSIGSYEQYF. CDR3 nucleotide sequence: TGTGCCAGCAGCATTGGATCGTACGAGCAGTACTTC.

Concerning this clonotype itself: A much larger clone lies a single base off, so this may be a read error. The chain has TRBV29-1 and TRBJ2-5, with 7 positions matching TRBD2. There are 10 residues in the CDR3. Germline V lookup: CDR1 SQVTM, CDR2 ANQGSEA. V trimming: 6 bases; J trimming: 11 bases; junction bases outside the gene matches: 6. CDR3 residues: CSVTLAEQYF. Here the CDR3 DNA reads TGCAGCGTGACCCTAGCGGAGCAGTACTTC.

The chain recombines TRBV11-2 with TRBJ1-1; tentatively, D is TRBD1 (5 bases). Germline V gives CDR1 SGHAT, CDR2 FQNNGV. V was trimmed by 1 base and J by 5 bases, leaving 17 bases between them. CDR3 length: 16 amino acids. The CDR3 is CASSLVAGRVETEAFF. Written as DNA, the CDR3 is TGTGCCAGCAGCTTAGTCGCAGGGCGGGTAGAAACTGAAGCTTTCTTT.

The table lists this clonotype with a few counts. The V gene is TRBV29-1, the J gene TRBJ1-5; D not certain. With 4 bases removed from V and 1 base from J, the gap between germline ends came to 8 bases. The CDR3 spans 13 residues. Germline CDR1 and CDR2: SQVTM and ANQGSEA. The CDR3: CSVVADSNQPQHF. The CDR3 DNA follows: TGCAGCGTTGTGGCAGACAGCAATCAGCCCCAGCATTTT. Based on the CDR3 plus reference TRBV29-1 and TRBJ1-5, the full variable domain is SAVISQKPSRDICQRGTSLTIQCQVDSQVTMMFWYRQQPGQSLTLIATANQGSEATYESGFVIDKFPISRPNLTFSTLTVSNMSPEDSSIYLCSVVADSNQPQHFGDGTRLSIL.

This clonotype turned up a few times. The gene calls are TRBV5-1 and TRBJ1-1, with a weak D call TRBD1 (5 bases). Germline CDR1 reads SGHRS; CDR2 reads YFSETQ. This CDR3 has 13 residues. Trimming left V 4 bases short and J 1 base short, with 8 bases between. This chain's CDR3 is CASSIDRNTEAFF. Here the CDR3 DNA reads TGCGCCAGCAGCATTGACAGGAACACTGAAGCTTTCTTT. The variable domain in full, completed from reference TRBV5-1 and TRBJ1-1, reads KAGVTQTPRYLIKTRGQQVTLSCSPISGHRSVSWYQQTPGQGLQFLFEYFSETQRNKGNFPGRFSGRQFSNSRSEMNVSTLELGDSALYLCASSIDRNTEAFFGQGTRLTVV.

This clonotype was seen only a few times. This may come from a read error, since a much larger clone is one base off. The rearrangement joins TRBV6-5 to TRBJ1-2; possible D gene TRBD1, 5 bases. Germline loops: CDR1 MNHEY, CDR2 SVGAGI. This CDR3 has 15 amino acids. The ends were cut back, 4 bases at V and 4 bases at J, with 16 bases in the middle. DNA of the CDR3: TGTGCCAGCAGTTTACAAACCGGGACGGGCTATGGCTACACCTTC. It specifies CASSLQTGTGYGYTF.

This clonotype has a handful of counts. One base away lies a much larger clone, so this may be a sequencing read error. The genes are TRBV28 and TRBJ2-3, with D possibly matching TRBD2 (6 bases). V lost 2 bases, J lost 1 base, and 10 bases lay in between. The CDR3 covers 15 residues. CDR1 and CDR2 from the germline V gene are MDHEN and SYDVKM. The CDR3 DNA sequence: TGTGCCAGCAGTTTAGCGGGACGGGGCACAGATACGCAGTATTTT. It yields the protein CASSLAGRGTDTQYF.

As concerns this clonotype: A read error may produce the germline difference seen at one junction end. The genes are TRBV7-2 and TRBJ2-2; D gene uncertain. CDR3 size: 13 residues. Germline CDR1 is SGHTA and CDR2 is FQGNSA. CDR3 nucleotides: TGTGCCGGCAGCCCCGTGAGAACCGGGGAGCTGTTTTTT. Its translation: CAGSPVRTGELFF.

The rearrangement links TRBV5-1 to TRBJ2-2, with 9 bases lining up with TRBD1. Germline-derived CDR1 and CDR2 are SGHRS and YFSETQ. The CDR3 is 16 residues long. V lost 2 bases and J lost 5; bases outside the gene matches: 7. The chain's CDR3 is CASSFLGQGSTGELFF. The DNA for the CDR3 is TGCGCCAGCAGCTTCCTGGGACAGGGATCTACCGGGGAGCTGTTTTTT. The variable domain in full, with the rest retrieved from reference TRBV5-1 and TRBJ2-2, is KAGVTQTPRYLIKTRGQQVTLSCSPISGHRSVSWYQQTPGQGLQFLFEYFSETQRNKGNFPGRFSGRQFSNSRSEMNVSTLELGDSALYLCASSFLGQGSTGELFFGEGSRLTVL.

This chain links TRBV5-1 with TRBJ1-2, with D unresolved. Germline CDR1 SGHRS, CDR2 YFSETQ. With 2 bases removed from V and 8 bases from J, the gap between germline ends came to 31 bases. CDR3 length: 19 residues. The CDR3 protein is CASSFRPSLGLAQNNGYTF. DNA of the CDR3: TGCGCCAGCAGCTTCCGCCCAAGCTTAGGACTTGCCCAAAATAACGGCTACACCTTC.